This TCR beta chain was sequenced during a study of T-cell reconstitution after alpha-beta-depleted transplantation in children. The study, taken as a whole, reports: Day-60 TCRbeta diversity that was high in some patients was derived from surviving recipient T cells and thymic progenitors.

This CDR3 has 16 residues. Germline V lookup: CDR1 DFQATT, CDR2 SNEGSKA (reference sequence). J gave up 4 bases and V 1 base, and 5 bases lay outside the gene matches. Details on this clonotype: Antigen: not known.

During its preparation, the TCRbeta library received unique molecular identifiers. TCRdb passed the PCR reads through MiXCR, listing each CDR3 protein once. Among about a million distinct CDR3 sequences, about 29% were seen once, and the ten largest hold approximately 30%. Specimen: PBMCs, mostly from graft donor cells, collected 360 days after TCRalphabeta/CD19-depleted stem cell transplant. The source is a boy under three years old who had a stem cell transplant for SCID, so the T cells may come from the graft donor. This chain links TRBV20-1 with TRBJ2-1; 12 nucleotides line up with TRBD2. CDR3 sequence: CSARVPLAGGYNEQFF. The DNA of the CDR3 is TGCAGTGCTAGAGTCCCCCTAGCGGGGGGGTACAATGAGCAGTTCTTC.